Sequencing of this T cell receptor beta chain was carried out in a study of technical replicates of blood from a few donors. The CDR3 contains 16 residues. The V gene's germline CDR1 is KGHSH and CDR2 LQKENI. The ends were cut back, 3 bases at V and 1 base at J, with 15 bases in the middle. Assay: immunoSEQ multiplex PCR; the TCRdb copy retains only in-frame clones and omits some. The table lists roughly 61,000 clones, approximately 97% of them singletons. The clonotype originates from a human donor in good health. The chain is built from TRBV18 and TRBJ1-1; a possible D gene is TRBD1 (6 bases). Sequenced sample: T cells isolated from PBMCs. The CDR3 here is CASSPLDRSENTEAFF. The CDR3 region has the DNA TGTGCCAGCTCACCCCTTGACAGGTCCGAGAACACTGAAGCTTTCTTT.